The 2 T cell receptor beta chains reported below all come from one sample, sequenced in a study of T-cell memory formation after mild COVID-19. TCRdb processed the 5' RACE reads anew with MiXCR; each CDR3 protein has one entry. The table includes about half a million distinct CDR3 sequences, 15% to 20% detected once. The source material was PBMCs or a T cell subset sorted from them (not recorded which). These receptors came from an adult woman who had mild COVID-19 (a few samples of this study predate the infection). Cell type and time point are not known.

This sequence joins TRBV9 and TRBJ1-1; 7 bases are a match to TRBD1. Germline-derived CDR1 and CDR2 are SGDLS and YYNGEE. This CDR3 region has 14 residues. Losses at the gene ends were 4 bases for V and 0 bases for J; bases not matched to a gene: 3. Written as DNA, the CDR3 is TGTGCCAGCAGCAGGGACAGACTGAACACTGAAGCTTTCTTT. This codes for CASSRDRLNTEAFF.

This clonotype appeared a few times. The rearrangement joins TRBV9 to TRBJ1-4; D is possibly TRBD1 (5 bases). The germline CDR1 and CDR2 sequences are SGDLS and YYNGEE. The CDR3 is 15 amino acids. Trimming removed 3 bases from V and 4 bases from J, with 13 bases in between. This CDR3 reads CASSEGADFNEKLFF. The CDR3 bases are TGTGCCAGCAGCGAAGGGGCCGATTTTAATGAAAAACTGTTTTTT.